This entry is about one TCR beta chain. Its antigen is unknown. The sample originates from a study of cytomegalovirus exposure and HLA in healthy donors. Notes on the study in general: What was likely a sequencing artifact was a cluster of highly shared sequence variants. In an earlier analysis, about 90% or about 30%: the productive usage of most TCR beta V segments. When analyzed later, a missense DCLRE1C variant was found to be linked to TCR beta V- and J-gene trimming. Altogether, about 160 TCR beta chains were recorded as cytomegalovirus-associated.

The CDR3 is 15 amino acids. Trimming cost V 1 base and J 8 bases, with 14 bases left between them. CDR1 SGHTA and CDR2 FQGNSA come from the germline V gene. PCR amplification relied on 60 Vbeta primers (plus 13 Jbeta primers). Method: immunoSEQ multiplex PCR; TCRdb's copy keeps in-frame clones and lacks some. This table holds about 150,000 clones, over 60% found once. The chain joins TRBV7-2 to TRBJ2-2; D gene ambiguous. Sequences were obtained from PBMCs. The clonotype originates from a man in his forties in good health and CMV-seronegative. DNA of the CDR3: TGTGCCAGCAGCTTAGGAGGCACCGTCCCGGGGGAGCTGTTTTTT. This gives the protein CASSLGGTVPGELFF.